Following are 18 T cell receptor beta chains from one sample sequenced in a study of beta chain features in type 1 diabetes. Reverse transcription of all isolated RNA meant that expressed TCRB transcripts were sequenced. The table came from immunoSEQ multiplex PCR; TCRdb's copy has only in-frame clones and leaves some out. The sample includes over 350,000 clones, over 12% of them seen just once. Sequencing was performed on naive CD4+ T cells from blood. Receptors were obtained from a woman younger than 35 in good health.

The CDR3, as DNA: TGCAGCGGGGTGTTCCAGGGCGATCAGCCCCAGCATTTT. Translating it yields CSGVFQGDQPQHF. The rearrangement links TRBV29-1 to TRBJ1-5, with TRBD1 as a possible D gene (5 bases). The CDR3 extends over 13 amino acids. Trimming removed 7 bases at V and 5 bases at J, with 15 bases between. Germline assignment: CDR1 SQVTM and CDR2 ANQGSEA.

The rearrangement uses TRBV18 and TRBJ2-1; D is possibly TRBD2 (5 bases). CDR3 length: 13 amino acids. The ends were cut back, 8 bases at V and 0 bases at J, with 8 bases in the middle. CDR1 is KGHSH, CDR2 LQKENI, per germline. CDR3 region: CASPGGSYNEQFF. The CDR3 DNA sequence: TGTGCCAGCCCTGGAGGCTCCTACAATGAGCAGTTCTTC.

This clone showed up just a few times. This rearrangement joins TRBV5-1 to TRBJ2-5; maybe TRBD1 (5 bases). V shed 4 bases and J shed 4 bases, with 17 bases lying between them. The CDR3 totals 15 residues. The germline gives CDR1 SGHRS, CDR2 YFSETQ. The CDR3 DNA sequence: TGCGCCAGCAGCGGCGGCCAGGGTCCTTTAGAGACCCAGTACTTC. Residues: CASSGGQGPLETQYF.

The chain has TRBV30 and TRBJ1-1, with 12 bases identical to TRBD1. CDR3 length equals 14 residues. CDR1 and CDR2 from the germline V gene are GTSNPN and SVGIG (reference sequence). Losses at the gene ends were 3 bases for V and 5 bases for J; bases not matched to a gene: 4. CDR3 residues: CAWRGQGAWTEAFF. CDR3 in DNA: TGTGCCTGGAGGGGACAGGGGGCTTGGACTGAAGCTTTCTTT.

This clone was counted only a few times. V gene TRBV15 combines with J gene TRBJ2-5; 9 bases are shared with TRBD2. Germline CDR1 LNHNV, CDR2 YYDKDF (reference sequence). This CDR3 is built from 16 residues. With 1 base clipped from V and 3 bases from J, the junction kept 6 bases outside the gene matches. The CDR3 loop is CATSRAPRLAEETQYF. The CDR3, as DNA: TGTGCCACCAGCAGAGCTCCTAGACTAGCGGAAGAGACCCAGTACTTC.

The rearrangement links TRBV7-8 to TRBJ2-1; TRBD2 agrees at 10 bases. The germline V gene has CDR1 SGHVS and CDR2 FQNEAQ. V shed 5 bases and J 15 bases; nucleotides not matched to a gene: 10. This CDR3 region has 13 residues. In nucleotides, the CDR3 is TGTGCCAGCAGCACGGCGGCTAGCGGGAGACGGTTCTTC. It encodes CASSTAASGRRFF.

This chain links TRBV28 with TRBJ2-1; D is uncertain. Germline lookup yields CDR1 MDHEN and CDR2 SYDVKM. CDR3 size: 12 residues. Deletions cut 6 bases from V and 5 bases from J, with 8 bases between. CDR3 protein: CASSRSHNEQFF. The CDR3 DNA is TGTGCCAGCAGCCGTTCCCACAATGAGCAGTTCTTC. Filled out from reference TRBV28 and TRBJ2-1, the complete variable domain reads DVKVTQSSRYLVKRTGEKVFLECVQDMDHENMFWYRQDPGLGLRLIYFSYDVKMKEKGDIPEGYSVSREKKERFSLILESASTNQTSMYLCASSRSHNEQFFGPGTRLTVL.

CDR3 in DNA: TGTGCCATCAGTGAGACAGGGGACAATCAGCCCCAGCATTTT. Its translation: CAISETGDNQPQHF. V is TRBV10-3 and J is TRBJ1-5, with TRBD1 matching over 7 bases. The CDR3 has 14 amino acids. The trim removed 2 bases at V and 3 bases at J, leaving 1 base unmatched. Germline V gives CDR1 ENHRY, CDR2 SYGVKD.

V is TRBV28 and J is TRBJ2-3, with a tentative D call TRBD1 (5 bases). CDR3 length: 14 residues. V shed 5 bases and J shed 0 bases, with 9 bases lying between them. The V gene's germline CDR1 is MDHEN and CDR2 SYDVKM. The CDR3 protein is CASSRQFSTDTQYF. CDR3 DNA sequence: TGTGCCAGCAGTCGACAGTTCAGCACAGATACGCAGTATTTT.

This clone was observed a handful of times. V and J are TRBV5-6 and TRBJ1-2; 7 nucleotides align to TRBD1. This CDR3 comprises 14 residues. J gave up 0 bases and V 6 bases, and 5 bases lay outside the gene matches. Germline assignment: CDR1 SGHDT and CDR2 YYEEEE. This CDR3 reads CASIPTGTNYGYTF. As DNA, the CDR3 is TGTGCCAGCATCCCGACAGGGACTAACTATGGCTACACCTTC.

A few counts support this clone. The CDR3 region is CASSLSLAGVPDTQYF. Written as DNA, the CDR3 is TGTGCCAGCAGCCTAAGCCTAGCGGGAGTCCCAGATACGCAGTATTTT. The chain has TRBV7-2 and TRBJ2-3; 10 bases are a match to TRBD2. Germline V lookup: CDR1 SGHTA, CDR2 FQGNSA. The CDR3 consists of 16 residues. V lost 5 bases and J lost 4; bases outside the gene matches: 9.

The chain carries TRBV29-1 and TRBJ1-1, with D perhaps matching TRBD1 (6 bases). Between the trimmed V and J ends, which lost 1 base and 1 base, there was a span of 13 bases. From germline, CDR1 is SQVTM and CDR2 ANQGSEA. The CDR3 sequence is 15 residues long. The DNA for the CDR3 is TGCAGCGTTGAAGCCCCCGGGACAAAGAACACTGAAGCTTTCTTT. Residues: CSVEAPGTKNTEAFF.

V gene TRBV28 combines with J gene TRBJ2-3, with 9 bases identical to TRBD1. The V and J ends lost 4 bases and 2 bases, in that order; junction bases with no gene match: 7. Germline V gene lookup returns CDR1 MDHEN and CDR2 SYDVKM. The CDR3 consists of 16 residues. CDR3 region: CASSSAGTGHTDTQYF. DNA for the CDR3: TGTGCCAGCAGTTCGGCAGGGACAGGGCACACAGATACGCAGTATTTT. The whole variable domain, filled in from reference TRBV28 and TRBJ2-3, reads DVKVTQSSRYLVKRTGEKVFLECVQDMDHENMFWYRQDPGLGLRLIYFSYDVKMKEKGDIPEGYSVSREKKERFSLILESASTNQTSMYLCASSSAGTGHTDTQYFGPGTRLTVL.

This clone was found a few times. The genes are TRBV30 and TRBJ2-2, with D possibly being TRBD1 (7 bases). With 4 bases removed from V and 4 bases from J, the gap between germline ends came to 16 bases. This CDR3 comprises 15 residues. Germline-derived CDR1 and CDR2 are GTSNPN and SVGIG (reference sequence). The CDR3 sequence is CAWNSGGSGTGELFF. The DNA for the CDR3 is TGTGCCTGGAACTCAGGGGGGTCCGGCACCGGGGAGCTGTTTTTT.

This clone was recorded a few times. This chain uses TRBV9 with TRBJ2-3; 8 bases are a match to TRBD2. The CDR3 runs 16 residues. Germline CDR1 reads SGDLS; CDR2 reads YYNGEE. With 2 bases clipped from V and 4 bases from J, the junction kept 9 bases outside the gene matches. The CDR3, as DNA: TGTGCCAGCAGCGTCGCCGGACTAGCAAGTCCAGATACGCAGTATTTT. Residues: CASSVAGLASPDTQYF.

The genes are TRBV5-1 and TRBJ1-5, with a weak D call TRBD1 (5 bases). With 1 base removed from V and 6 bases from J, the gap between germline ends came to 11 bases. The germline CDR1 and CDR2 sequences are SGHRS and YFSETQ. The length of the CDR3 is 14 residues. The CDR3 is CASSLWQGGQPQHF. The CDR3 DNA reads as TGCGCCAGCAGCTTGTGGCAGGGCGGTCAGCCCCAGCATTTT.

The CDR3 region has the DNA TGTGCCAGCTCAGCCAGGACTAATGAAAAACTGTTTTTT. Translated: CASSARTNEKLFF. The J gene is TRBJ1-4, the V gene TRBV18; D gene ambiguous. Germline V gives CDR1 KGHSH, CDR2 LQKENI. Trimming took 5 bases from V and 2 from J, leaving 6 bases between them. The CDR3 sequence is 13 residues long.

This clone was counted a few times. The V and J genes are TRBV9 and TRBJ2-2; D is possibly TRBD2 (6 bases). CDR1 is SGDLS, CDR2 YYNGEE, per germline. The CDR3 is 17 amino acids. V dropped 4 bases and J dropped 2 bases, with 18 bases sitting between them. The CDR3 protein is CASSPPELGGNTGELFF. CDR3 sequence (DNA): TGTGCCAGCAGCCCACCCGAATTGGGGGGTAACACCGGGGAGCTGTTTTTT.